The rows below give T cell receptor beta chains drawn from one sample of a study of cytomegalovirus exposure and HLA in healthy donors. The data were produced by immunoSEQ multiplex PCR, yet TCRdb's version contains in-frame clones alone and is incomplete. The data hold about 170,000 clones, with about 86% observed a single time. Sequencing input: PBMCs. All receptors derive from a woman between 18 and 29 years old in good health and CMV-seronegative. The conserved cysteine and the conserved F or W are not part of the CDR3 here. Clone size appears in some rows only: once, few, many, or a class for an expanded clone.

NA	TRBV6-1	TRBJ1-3	ASNEGAGSGNTIY
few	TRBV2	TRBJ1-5	ASSDQIQPQH
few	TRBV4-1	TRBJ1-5	ASSQDFPGGGEQPQH
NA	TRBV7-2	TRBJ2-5	ASSQSGLAGETQY
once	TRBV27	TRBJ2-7	ASSYLRQGGGYEQY
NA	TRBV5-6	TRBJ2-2	ASSLDGAGAGAGELF
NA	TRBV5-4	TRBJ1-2	ASSSGPGGYT
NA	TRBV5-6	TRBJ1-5	ASSLARDQPQH
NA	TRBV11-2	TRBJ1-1	ASSLSTGVNTEAF
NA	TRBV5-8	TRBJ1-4	ASSFGGANEKLF
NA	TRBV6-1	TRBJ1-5	ASTREGISNQPQH
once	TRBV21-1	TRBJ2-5	ASSKSSLQYQETQY